The subject of this entry is one TCR beta chain. Under the authors' procedure: Amplifying reference gene primers gave estimates of nucleated cell counts. Assay used: immunoSEQ multiplex PCR; TCRdb lists only in-frame clones, some missing. The DNA gave D and trimming, while V, J and clone size come from that table. The sample holds fewer than 200,000 clones; over 70% are singletons and the top ten take approximately 5.6%. V was pared by 3 bases and J by 12 bases, with 5 bases of the junction left unmatched. This CDR3 spans 13 amino acids. Looked up from germline, CDR1 is SGDLS and CDR2 is YYNGEE. The data derive from a study of blood T cell repertoires in COVID-19. At the level of the study: T cells, B-cell-depleted T cells, or PBMCs supplied cDNA or gDNA.

Those enrolled, adults aged roughly 18 to 100 years, came from about 24 US areas. The source is a woman aged 40 to 55 with acute COVID-19. The sequencing sample was made of PBMCs or T cells enriched from blood (not recorded which). The rearrangement joins TRBV9 to TRBJ1-4; 10 bases map to TRBD1. This CDR3 reads CASSGGTGEELFF. The CDR3 DNA is TGTGCCAGCAGCGGCGGGACAGGGGAGGAACTGTTTTTT.